This T cell receptor beta chain was found in a study of T cell changes during pregnancy in multiple sclerosis. The CDR3 has 14 residues. Looked up from germline, CDR1 is LNHDA and CDR2 is SQIVND (reference sequence). The V and J ends lost 7 bases and 2 bases respectively, with 12 bases between them. TCRdb keeps only in-frame clones here, not all; method: immunoSEQ multiplex PCR. The sample comprises roughly 100,000 clones, around 90% of which are singletons, and 1.6% rests with the top ten. The chain uses TRBV19 and TRBJ1-5; the D is unclear. The TCR comes from a female donor with multiple sclerosis, enrolled in a pregnancy study. This specimen consisted of peripheral blood, obtained after pregnancy. The CDR3 here is CASKETGRNQPQHF. CDR3 coding DNA: TGTGCCAGTAAAGAGACGGGTCGCAATCAGCCCCAGCATTTT.